The 25 T cell receptor beta chains presented below share a single source sample, sequenced in a study of naive and memory T cell subsets. Amplification of ligated cDNA took four PCR rounds with SP2 and nested alpha and beta constant primers. TCRdb reanalysed the 5' RACE reads using MiXCR and keeps one entry per CDR3 protein. The sample has about 62,000 distinct CDR3 sequences, around 8% seen once; the top ten hold roughly 19%. The library had UMIs added by 3' ligation of an oligonucleotide to TCR cDNA. These receptors all come from a female donor in good health.

The rearrangement uses TRBV9 and TRBJ2-6, with 8 bases fitting TRBD1. Unmatched junction bases numbered 9, after V lost 0 bases and J lost 4 bases. From germline, CDR1 is SGDLS and CDR2 YYNGEE. This CDR3 has 18 residues. The CDR3 DNA sequence: TGTGCCAGCAGCGTAGCAGGACAGGGATACCCCGGGGCCAACGTCCTGACTTTC. This translates into CASSVAGQGYPGANVLTF. Using reference TRBV9 and TRBJ2-6 for the parts outside the CDR3, the full variable domain is DSGVTQTPKHLITATGQRVTLRCSPRSGDLSVYWYQQSLDQGLQFLIQYYNGEERAKGNILERFSAQQFPDLHSELNLSSLELGDSALYFCASSVAGQGYPGANVLTFGAGSRLTVL.

In its sample, this clonotype was seen a few times. V and J are TRBV4-1 and TRBJ1-2; 7 nucleotides agree with TRBD1. V was clipped by 3 bases and J by 8 bases; unmatched bases: 12. Germline CDR1 is MGHRA and CDR2 is YSYEKL. CDR3 length: 15 residues. The CDR3 nucleotides are TGCGCCAGCAGCCAGAAACAGGGGCCCGTGAAAGGCTACACCTTC. Translating gives CASSQKQGPVKGYTF.

This clonotype occurred a few times. This rearrangement joins TRBV10-3 to TRBJ2-1; possible D gene TRBD2, 6 bases. V gave up 7 bases and J gave up 5 bases, with 15 bases separating them. The CDR3 is made up of 14 amino acids. Germline CDR1 ENHRY, CDR2 SYGVKD. The DNA of the CDR3 is TGTGCCATCAATCCCGGGACTCTTAACAATGAGCAGTTCTTC. This codes for CAINPGTLNNEQFF.

There are a few counts of this clonotype. The chain joins TRBV29-1 to TRBJ2-5; 9 bases match TRBD1. The CDR3 sequence is 17 residues long. V dropped 5 bases and J dropped 4; count of bases not matched to a gene: 17. CDR1 is SQVTM, CDR2 ANQGSEA, per germline. CDR3 DNA: TGCAGCGTTCTCTCCTTTGGGCTGGGACAGGGAGGAGAGACCCAGTACTTC. It yields the protein CSVLSFGLGQGGETQYF.

This clonotype was observed a handful of times. V usage is TRBV21-1 and J usage is TRBJ2-2; TRBD2, the D gene given by the table, was not confirmed from the DNA. TRBV21-1 is a recognized pseudogene. The CDR3 has 17 residues. The CDR3 reads CASSTRRGAQNTGELFF. Written as DNA, the CDR3 is TGTGCCAGCAGCACAAGGCGGGGGGCTCAGAACACCGGGGAGCTGTTTTTT.

This clonotype was seen a handful of times. This sequence joins TRBV4-1 and TRBJ2-6; D is perhaps TRBD1 (6 bases). V dropped 1 base and J dropped 3 bases, with 19 bases sitting between them. The germline gives CDR1 MGHRA, CDR2 YSYEKL. The CDR3 sequence is 19 residues long. CDR3 residues: CASSQVAGDPLGGANVLTF. CDR3 in DNA: TGCGCCAGCAGCCAAGTTGCAGGGGACCCTCTCGGTGGGGCCAACGTCCTGACTTTC.

The table lists this clonotype with many counts. One end of the junction does not line up with germline, which may come from a read error. The gene calls are TRBV19 and TRBJ1-5; D unresolved. This CDR3 is built from 16 residues. The germline V gene has CDR1 LNHDA and CDR2 SQIVND (reference sequence). For the CDR3, the DNA is TGTGCCAGTAGACCCAAGGTCCTCGGGAGCATTCAGCCCCAGCATTTT. It specifies CASRPKVLGSIQPQHF.

This clonotype was observed at least ten times. The gene calls are TRBV7-6 and TRBJ1-1; no definite D call. From germline, CDR1 is SGHVS and CDR2 FNYEAQ. Trimming cost V 8 bases and J 1 base, with 11 bases left between them. The CDR3 loop spans 13 amino acids. CDR3 nucleotides: TGTGCCAGCGTAGAGGTGGAGAACACTGAAGCTTTCTTT. Translated: CASVEVENTEAFF.

This chain connects TRBV19 to TRBJ1-1; D gene ambiguous. Deletions cut 3 bases from V and 4 bases from J, with 12 bases between. This CDR3 has 14 amino acids. The germline V gene has CDR1 LNHDA and CDR2 SQIVND (reference sequence). The CDR3 spells CASSIQQFSTEAFF. CDR3 DNA sequence: TGTGCCAGTAGTATCCAACAGTTTAGCACTGAAGCTTTCTTT.

In its sample, this clonotype was seen a few times. J is TRBJ2-3 and V is TRBV9; D not resolved. The CDR3 has 15 residues. Germline V lookup: CDR1 SGDLS, CDR2 YYNGEE. Trimming took off 0 bases at V and 2 bases at J, with 10 bases between the two ends. The CDR3 sequence: CASSVDRLATDTQYF. CDR3 sequence (DNA): TGTGCCAGCAGCGTAGACCGGTTGGCCACAGATACGCAGTATTTT.

The chain links TRBV3-1 to TRBJ1-1; maybe TRBD1 (5 bases). This CDR3 is built from 14 residues. V lost 1 base and J 1 base, leaving 7 bases between the germline ends. Germline assignment: CDR1 LGHDT and CDR2 YNNKEL (reference sequence). The CDR3 DNA follows: TGTGCCAGCAGCCAAGGTGGGGCGAACACTGAAGCTTTCTTT. Encoded protein: CASSQGGANTEAFF.

The chain has TRBV14 and TRBJ2-7, with D perhaps TRBD2 (5 bases). With 0 bases removed from V and 2 bases from J, the gap between germline ends came to 14 bases. The length of the CDR3 is 16 residues. Germline CDR1 and CDR2: SGHDN and FVKESK. Here the CDR3 reads CASSQDLDQRPYEQYF. The CDR3 DNA is TGTGCCAGCAGCCAAGACCTTGACCAGCGGCCCTACGAGCAGTACTTC.

In its sample, this clonotype was seen a few times. This chain joins TRBV12-3 or TRBV12-4 and TRBJ1-6; possible D gene TRBD1, 5 bases. The CDR3 length is 16 residues. Trimming stripped 1 base from V and 0 bases from J, with 7 bases between. CDR3 amino acids: CASSLGGSSYNSPLHF. For the CDR3, the DNA is TGTGCCAGCAGTTTAGGGGGGAGCTCCTATAATTCACCCCTCCACTTT.

At least ten counts were recorded for this clonotype. The V gene is TRBV9, the J gene TRBJ2-1; 12 bases map to TRBD2. The germline V gene has CDR1 SGDLS and CDR2 YYNGEE. Trimming removed 3 bases from V and 3 bases from J; junction bases left unmatched: 7. The CDR3 is 17 residues long. Written as DNA, the CDR3 is TGTGCCAGCAGCGCAATGGGACTAGCGGGTAACTACAATGAGCAGTTCTTC. Amino acid sequence: CASSAMGLAGNYNEQFF.

As to this clonotype: A much larger clone is a single base away; this may be a read error. V gene TRBV6-4 combines with J gene TRBJ1-5, with 7 bases aligning to TRBD1. The CDR3 extends over 16 amino acids. CDR1 is MRHNA, CDR2 SNTAGT, per germline. The CDR3: CASSDSGEGGNRPQHF. The CDR3 nucleotides read TGTGCCAGCAGTGACTCGGGAGAAGGGGGCAATCGGCCCCAGCATTTT.

CDR3 sequence: CASSPGRLSPFEQYF. In DNA form, the CDR3 reads TGTGCCAGCAGTCCAGGGAGACTGAGTCCTTTCGAGCAGTACTTC. V is TRBV2 and J is TRBJ2-7, with D perhaps being TRBD1 or TRBD2 (5 bases each). The V end was cut by 5 bases, the J end by 6 bases, with 20 bases between. The CDR3 sequence is 15 residues long. Germline V gives CDR1 SNHLY, CDR2 FYNNEI.

This clonotype was recorded a few times. V usage is TRBV5-1 and J usage is TRBJ1-4, with D possibly being TRBD1 (6 bases). Trimming removed 3 bases from V and 0 bases from J, with 12 bases in between. The CDR3 length is 16 residues. Germline V gives CDR1 SGHRS, CDR2 YFSETQ. For the CDR3, the DNA is TGCGCCAGCAGCTATTCAGGGGCCGCAACTAATGAAAAACTGTTTTTT. It is translated as CASSYSGAATNEKLFF.

This clonotype was counted many times. The V gene is TRBV5-1, the J gene TRBJ1-4; no firm D call. The germline V gene has CDR1 SGHRS and CDR2 YFSETQ. V was pared by 0 bases and J by 2 bases, with 11 bases between. The CDR3 is 16 residues long. CDR3 region: CASSLAGHRTNEKLFF. Here the CDR3 DNA reads TGCGCCAGCAGCTTGGCCGGGCACCGCACTAATGAAAAACTGTTTTTT.

This clonotype was counted only a few times. This sequence joins TRBV19 and TRBJ1-1; no firm D call. Trimming pared 3 bases from V and 3 bases from J, leaving 11 bases between. The CDR3 length is 14 residues. Germline CDR1 LNHDA, CDR2 SQIVND (reference sequence). The CDR3 DNA follows: TGTGCCAGTAGTATGGTCCGGGCGGACACTGAAGCTTTCTTT. Protein: CASSMVRADTEAFF.

Only a few counts were recorded for this clonotype. The chain joins TRBV11-2 to TRBJ2-1, with 10 bases aligning to TRBD1. This CDR3 comprises 16 residues. With 2 bases clipped from V and 3 bases from J, the junction kept 4 bases outside the gene matches. The germline V gene encodes CDR1 SGHAT and CDR2 FQNNGV. CDR3 residues: CASSLRDRGGYNEQFF. Here the CDR3 DNA reads TGTGCCAGCAGCTTAAGGGACAGGGGAGGCTACAATGAGCAGTTCTTC.

This clonotype was detected ten times or more. The V gene is TRBV6-4, the J gene TRBJ1-5; no firm D call. In germline, CDR1 is MRHNA, CDR2 SNTAGT. V was trimmed by 2 bases and J by 1 base, leaving 12 bases between them. This CDR3 is built from 16 residues. In DNA, the CDR3 is TGTGCCAGCAGTGACGAGAGGGATTGGAGCAATCAGCCCCAGCATTTT. It codes for CASSDERDWSNQPQHF.

The V and J genes are TRBV12-3 or TRBV12-4 and TRBJ2-7, with D possibly TRBD1 on 6 matching bases. V lost 3 bases and J lost 0, with 9 bases in between. The CDR3 is 14 amino acids. The CDR3 region has the DNA TGTGCCAGCAGTTTCGTGGGACACTCCTACGAGCAGTACTTC. It encodes CASSFVGHSYEQYF.

The rearrangement uses TRBV28 and TRBJ2-1; TRBD2 agrees at 13 bases. J was trimmed by 6 bases and V by 5 bases; bases with no gene match: 4. Germline CDR1 and CDR2: MDHEN and SYDVKM. The CDR3 totals 15 residues. The CDR3 sequence is CASSPGLAGANEQFF. CDR3 in DNA: TGTGCCAGCAGTCCCGGACTAGCGGGAGCCAATGAGCAGTTCTTC.

CDR3 region: CAWRARGVGNTIYF. The CDR3 nucleotides read TGTGCCTGGAGGGCGCGGGGGGTCGGAAACACCATATATTTT. The V and J genes are TRBV30 and TRBJ1-3, with D possibly being TRBD1 (5 bases). From germline, CDR1 is GTSNPN and CDR2 SVGIG (reference sequence). This CDR3 is 14 amino acids long. Between the trimmed V and J ends, which lost 3 bases and 4 bases, there was a span of 13 bases.

This clonotype was counted ten times or more. V and J are TRBV7-2 and TRBJ1-6; D uncertain. In germline, CDR1 is SGHTA, CDR2 FQGNSA. The germline V and J ends were trimmed by 4 bases and 3 bases, with 16 bases remaining between them. The CDR3 totals 17 residues. This CDR3 reads CASSSSAIRDYNSPLHF. The CDR3 bases are TGTGCCAGCAGCTCCTCGGCCATAAGGGACTATAATTCACCCCTCCACTTT. The full variable domain, rest sourced from reference TRBV7-2 and TRBJ1-6, is GAGVSQSPSNKVTEKGKDVELRCDPISGHTALYWYRQSLGQGLEFLIYFQGNSAPDKSGLPSDRFSAERTGGSVSTLTIQRTQQEDSAVYLCASSSSAIRDYNSPLHFGNGTRLTVT.